These 16 T cell receptor beta chains were all obtained from the same sample, sequenced in a study of control samples from healthy donors and cancer patients. Some clones are missing from TCRdb's copy, which holds only in-frame ones; the method was immunoSEQ multiplex PCR. The sample has some 120,000 clones, about 92% seen once. The material sequenced was PBMCs. The origin of the receptors is a man aged 50-59 years with head and neck cancer.

This chain uses TRBV4-1 with TRBJ1-1; 11 nucleotides agree with TRBD1. The CDR3 runs to 18 residues. The junction had 7 bases not matched to a gene; V was cut back by 0 bases and J by 1 base. Germline CDR1 and CDR2: MGHRA and YSYEKL. Here the CDR3 reads CASSQDPRTGGQNTEAFF. The CDR3 coding sequence is TGCGCCAGCAGCCAAGATCCGCGGACAGGGGGCCAGAACACTGAAGCTTTCTTT.

The chain has TRBV7-3 and TRBJ2-1, with D possibly TRBD1 on 6 matching bases. Germline CDR1 SGHTA, CDR2 FQGTGA. This CDR3 region has 15 residues. The V end was cut by 5 bases, the J end by 7 bases, with 18 bases between. The CDR3 is CASSQQGHESNEQFF. As DNA, the CDR3 is TGTGCCAGCAGCCAACAGGGCCATGAGAGTAATGAGCAGTTCTTC.

This chain links TRBV5-6 with TRBJ1-1, with 9 bases lining up with TRBD1. The CDR3 is 15 residues long. The germline CDR1 and CDR2 sequences are SGHDT and YYEEEE. V shed 4 bases, J shed 5 bases, and the junction held 9 bases outside the gene matches. The CDR3 bases are TGTGCCAGCAGCCCGGCGAACAGGGGGCCGACTGAAGCTTTCTTT. Protein sequence: CASSPANRGPTEAFF.

This clone was counted a single time. The V call is TRBV7-8, the J call TRBJ2-6; TRBD1 might be the D (5 bases). CDR3 length: 17 amino acids. The germline V gene has CDR1 SGHVS and CDR2 FQNEAQ. Trimming removed 0 bases from V and 0 bases from J, with 9 bases in between. The CDR3 spells CASSLARQSSGANVLTF. The CDR3 DNA reads as TGTGCCAGCAGCTTAGCGCGACAGAGCTCTGGGGCCAACGTCCTGACTTTC. Variable domain in full (rest from reference TRBV7-8 and TRBJ2-6): GAGVSQSPRYKVAKRGQDVALRCDPISGHVSLFWYQQALGQGPEFLTYFQNEAQLDKSGLPSDRFFAERPEGSVSTLKIQRTQQEDSAVYLCASSLARQSSGANVLTFGAGSRLTVL.

The chain combines TRBV6-5 with TRBJ1-2; TRBD1 might be the D (5 bases). The CDR3 spans 16 residues. CDR1 and CDR2 from the germline V gene are MNHEY and SVGAGI. Trimming removed 4 bases at V and 6 bases at J, with 21 bases between. In DNA form, the CDR3 reads TGTGCCAGCAGTTCCCAAACAGACAGTTCCTTTAATGGCTACACCTTC. Amino acid sequence: CASSSQTDSSFNGYTF.

In its sample, this clone was seen a few times. The rearrangement joins TRBV5-6 to TRBJ1-6, with TRBD1 identical over 9 bases. The CDR3 spans 15 residues. Trimming cost V 2 bases and J 7 bases; bases outside gene matches: 4. Germline values: CDR1 SGHDT, CDR2 YYEEEE. The CDR3 coding sequence is TGTGCCAGCAGCTTAGGGACAGGGATGAATTCACCCCTCCACTTT. Its protein product is CASSLGTGMNSPLHF.

This sequence joins TRBV5-6 and TRBJ2-7; D unresolved. The CDR3 contains 14 residues. The V end lost 2 bases, the J end lost 2 bases, and 11 bases lay between the germline ends. The germline CDR1 and CDR2 sequences are SGHDT and YYEEEE. CDR3 DNA: TGTGCCAGCAGCTTAATTGAGGTCGCCTACGAGCAGTACTTC. Protein product: CASSLIEVAYEQYF.

V gene TRBV7-6 combines with J gene TRBJ1-2, with a tentative D call TRBD1 (6 bases). The germline gives CDR1 SGHVS, CDR2 FNYEAQ. CDR3 size: 15 residues. The V gene lost 4 bases and the J gene lost 2 bases, with 14 bases spanning the gap. The CDR3 protein is CASSSQEGGNYGYTF. The CDR3 DNA reads as TGTGCCAGCAGCTCACAGGAGGGGGGGAACTATGGCTACACCTTC.

V gene TRBV7-9 combines with J gene TRBJ1-1, with unresolved D. The CDR3 extends over 12 amino acids. Trimming cost V 5 bases and J 0 bases, with 4 bases left between them. Germline lookup yields CDR1 SEHNR and CDR2 FQNEAQ (reference sequence). CDR3 DNA sequence: TGTGCCAGCAGCGGATTGAACACTGAAGCTTTCTTT. This codes for CASSGLNTEAFF.

The chain's CDR3 is CASSRVGGDNTEAFF. The CDR3 region has the DNA TGTGCCAGCTCACGGGTAGGAGGGGATAACACTGAAGCTTTCTTT. J is TRBJ1-1 and V is TRBV18, with D possibly being TRBD1 (5 bases). V lost 4 bases, J lost 2 bases, and 14 bases lay in between. Germline values: CDR1 KGHSH, CDR2 LQKENI. The CDR3 totals 15 residues.

The sample holds one count of this clone. The rearrangement joins TRBV19 to TRBJ1-1; possible D gene TRBD1, 5 bases. CDR1 and CDR2 (germline): LNHDA, SQIVND (reference sequence). The V end was cut by 3 bases, the J end by 3 bases, with 14 bases between. This CDR3 is built from 15 residues. The CDR3 is CASSIWGDQDTEAFF. The CDR3 region has the DNA TGTGCCAGTAGTATCTGGGGGGACCAAGACACTGAAGCTTTCTTT.

Concerning this clone: The same CDR3 arises from other DNA sequences in this sample as well. The chain couples TRBV6-5 to TRBJ2-1, with D uncertain. CDR1 is MNHEY and CDR2 is SVGAGI in the germline V gene. The CDR3 is made up of 15 amino acids. V gave up 4 bases and J gave up 8 bases, with 18 bases separating them. CDR3 in amino acids: CASSSDHGLMDEQFF. Here the CDR3 DNA reads TGTGCCAGCAGTTCCGACCACGGGCTGATGGATGAGCAGTTCTTC.

This clone was recorded once. This rearrangement joins TRBV25-1 to TRBJ1-2; maybe TRBD1 (5 bases). This CDR3 has 13 residues. CDR1 is MGHDK and CDR2 is SYGVNS in the germline V gene. V lost 8 bases, J lost 4 bases, and 14 bases lay in between. The CDR3 DNA is TGTGCCAGCCAGCCGGGGGAGGGCTATGGCTACACCTTC. Translated: CASQPGEGYGYTF.

The rearrangement links TRBV20-1 to TRBJ2-5; D remains unclear. The CDR3 extends over 11 amino acids. Germline CDR1 DFQATT, CDR2 SNEGSKA (reference sequence). Trimming pared 6 bases from V and 5 bases from J, leaving 10 bases between. CDR3 protein: CSALQRETQYF. In nucleotides, the CDR3 is TGCAGTGCATTACAAAGGGAGACCCAGTACTTC.

A single count supports this clone. V gene TRBV27 combines with J gene TRBJ2-7, with a possible D match to TRBD1 (6 bases). Germline assignment: CDR1 MNHEY and CDR2 SMNVEV (reference sequence). V was cut by 9 bases and J by 2 bases, with 11 bases left in between. This CDR3 contains 12 residues. CDR3 region: CASRGQTYEQYF. CDR3 DNA sequence: TGTGCCAGTCGTGGACAGACCTACGAGCAGTACTTC.

This chain's CDR3 is CAWRLAGATDTQYF. The CDR3 DNA follows: TGTGCCTGGAGACTAGCGGGGGCCACAGATACGCAGTATTTT. This chain connects TRBV30 to TRBJ2-3; 11 nucleotides match TRBD2. Losses at the gene ends were 3 bases for V and 2 bases for J; bases not matched to a gene: 1. This CDR3 contains 14 residues. The V gene's germline CDR1 is GTSNPN and CDR2 SVGIG (reference sequence).